This T cell receptor beta chain is drawn from a study of T-cell memory formation after mild COVID-19. Study background: Clusters were largely donor specific.

To note about this clonotype: The antigen is not known.

Germline values: CDR1 SEHNR, CDR2 FQNEAQ (reference sequence). The germline V and J ends were trimmed by 5 bases and 0 bases, with 16 bases remaining between them. The CDR3 spans 16 residues. Overall study results and limits: Later expanders leaned CD4+, whereas day 15 to 85 contracting clones were balanced CD4/CD8. Pre-infection memory already had some responding clones, implying cross-reactive memory joined.

Constant-segment primers served in 5'RACE that generated TCR alpha and TCR beta cDNA libraries bearing sample barcodes and UMIs. MiXCR, run by TCRdb on the 5' RACE reads, gives a single entry per CDR3 protein. The sample lists roughly 450,000 distinct CDR3 sequences; roughly 18% were seen once. The receptor's source is a young man who had mild COVID-19 (a few samples of this study predate the infection). Cell type and time point are not known. The chain links TRBV7-9 to TRBJ1-1, with a weak D call TRBD1 (6 bases). Material: PBMCs or a T cell subset sorted from them (not recorded which). The CDR3 protein is CASSNDRTTMNTEAFF. The CDR3 bases are TGTGCCAGCAGCAACGACAGGACGACCATGAACACTGAAGCTTTCTTT.